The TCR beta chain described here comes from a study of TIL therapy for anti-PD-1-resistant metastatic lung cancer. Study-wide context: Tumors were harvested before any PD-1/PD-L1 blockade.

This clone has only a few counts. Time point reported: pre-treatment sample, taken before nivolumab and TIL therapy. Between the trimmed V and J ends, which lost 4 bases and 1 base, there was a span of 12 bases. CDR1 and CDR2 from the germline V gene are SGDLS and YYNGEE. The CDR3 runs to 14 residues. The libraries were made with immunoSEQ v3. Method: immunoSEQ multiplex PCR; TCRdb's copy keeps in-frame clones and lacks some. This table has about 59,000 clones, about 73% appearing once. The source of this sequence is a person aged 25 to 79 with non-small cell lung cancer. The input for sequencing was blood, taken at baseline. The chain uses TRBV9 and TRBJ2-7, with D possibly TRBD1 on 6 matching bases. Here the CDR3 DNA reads TGTGCCAGCAGCCAAGAGACAGGATCCTACGAGCAGTACTTC. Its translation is CASSQETGSYEQYF.